Here is one T cell receptor (beta chain) with its context. This record belongs to a study of T cell responses to AZD1222 COVID-19 vaccine. Produced via immunoSEQ multiplex PCR; TCRdb's table is partial and in-frame only. The sample holds approximately 100,000 clones, about 88% seen once. The V end lost 1 base, the J end lost 3 bases, and 9 bases lay between the germline ends. This CDR3 region has 13 residues. Germline V gives CDR1 SQVTM, CDR2 ANQGSEA. The chain uses TRBV29-1 and TRBJ1-2; D remains unclear. The TCR comes from an adult in good health. The sample consisted of peripheral blood, taken on day 0 of AZD1222 vaccination. CDR3: CSVEGGTDYGYTF. The CDR3 DNA reads TGCAGCGTTGAAGGTGGAACAGACTATGGCTACACCTTC.